This is a list of T cell receptor beta chains from one sample in a study of blood T cell repertoires in COVID-19. Sequencing was performed with immunoSEQ multiplex PCR; in TCRdb, only in-frame clones are kept and a portion is missing. Among around 250,000 clones, about 87% were seen once, and the ten largest hold roughly 0.95%. Material for sequencing was PBMCs or T cells enriched from blood (not recorded which). The source of these receptors is a man between 50 and 59 years old who had been exposed to COVID-19. Both conserved end residues are part of each CDR3. Each record gives: D gene, V gene, clone size, J gene, CDR3 protein, CDR3 DNA. The D gene is left open where the match is weak. Where a row states a size, it is once, few, many or the class of an expanded clone; other rows omit it.

>NA|TRBV6-6|NA|TRBJ2-2
CASGGAWTGELFF
TGTGCCAGCGGGGGGGCTTGGACCGGGGAGCTGTTTTTT
>NA|TRBV28|NA|TRBJ2-3
CASSFRGRPDTQYF
TGTGCCAGCAGTTTTAGAGGAAGACCAGATACGCAGTATTTT
>NA|TRBV7-2|NA|TRBJ2-3
CASSADYGTDTQYF
TGTGCCAGCAGCGCGGACTATGGCACAGATACGCAGTATTTT
>TRBD2|TRBV11-2|NA|TRBJ2-2
CASSTSGGGTGELFF
TGTGCCAGCAGCACAAGCGGGGGGGGCACCGGGGAGCTGTTTTTT
>TRBD1|TRBV15|few|TRBJ1-2
CATSRGTANYGYTF
TGTGCCACCAGCAGGGGGACAGCTAACTATGGCTACACCTTC
>NA|TRBV25-1|NA|TRBJ1-6
CASSESQGKSYNSPLHF
TGTGCCAGCAGTGAATCCCAGGGAAAGTCCTATAATTCACCCCTCCACTTT
>TRBD2|TRBV27|NA|TRBJ2-3
CASSFLRLAGRGTDTQYF
TGTGCCAGCAGTTTCCTAAGACTAGCGGGGAGGGGCACAGATACGCAGTATTTT
>NA|TRBV27|NA|TRBJ1-2
CASGQSGGYGYTF
TGTGCCAGCGGTCAGTCGGGTGGCTATGGCTACACCTTC
>NA|TRBV5-1|NA|TRBJ1-5
CASSLDTGSNQPQHF
TGCGCCAGCAGCTTGGACACAGGGAGCAATCAGCCCCAGCATTTT
>TRBD1|TRBV24-1|NA|TRBJ2-1
CATSDPTGGAHNEQFF
TGTGCCACCAGTGACCCCACAGGGGGCGCCCACAATGAGCAGTTCTTC
>NA|TRBV24-1|NA|TRBJ2-3
CATSVPPPASPTDTQYF
TGTGCCACCAGTGTCCCACCCCCAGCGAGCCCCACAGATACGCAGTATTTT
>NA|TRBV5-1|NA|TRBJ2-7
CASSLVGPYEQYF
TGCGCCAGCAGCTTGGTCGGTCCCTACGAGCAGTACTTC
>TRBD1|TRBV10-3|NA|TRBJ1-1
CAIRDRTGAFF
TGTGCCATCAGGGATCGGACAGGAGCTTTCTTT
>TRBD1|TRBV19|few|TRBJ1-1
CASSILTGGAEAFF
TGTGCCAGTAGTATACTTACAGGGGGAGCTGAAGCTTTCTTT
>NA|TRBV6-5|NA|TRBJ1-1
CASSYSEGLANTEAFF
TGTGCCAGCAGTTACTCAGAGGGACTGGCGAACACTGAAGCTTTCTTT
>TRBD1|TRBV14|NA|TRBJ1-2
CASSQATGSNYGYTF
TGTGCCAGCAGCCAAGCGACAGGGTCTAACTATGGCTACACCTTC
>TRBD2|TRBV7-2|NA|TRBJ2-5
CASSQGLAGVETQYF
TGTGCCAGCAGCCAGGGACTAGCGGGAGTGGAGACCCAGTACTTC
>NA|TRBV15|NA|TRBJ1-5
CATSRGRDGQPQHF
TGTGCCACCAGCAGGGGGAGGGACGGTCAGCCCCAGCATTTT
>NA|TRBV2|once|TRBJ1-6
CASSEVASSPLHF
TGTGCCAGCAGTGAAGTTGCGAGTTCACCCCTCCACTTT
>TRBD1|TRBV28|NA|TRBJ1-5
CASSHPGTVFGQPQHF
TGTGCCAGCAGTCACCCCGGGACAGTCTTCGGGCAGCCCCAGCATTTT
>TRBD1|TRBV18|NA|TRBJ1-5
CASSPQFTGVESQHF
TGTGCCAGCTCACCCCAATTCACAGGGGTAGAGTCCCAGCATTTT
>TRBD1|TRBV7-9|once|TRBJ1-2
CASSSLRGLPYGYTF
TGTGCCAGCAGCTCACTGAGGGGGCTGCCCTATGGCTACACCTTC
>TRBD2|TRBV7-9|few|TRBJ2-1
CASSLRLAGRYNEQFF
TGTGCCAGCAGCCTTCGACTAGCGGGTCGCTACAATGAGCAGTTCTTC
>NA|TRBV3-1/TRBV3-2|many|TRBJ1-5
CASSPTLGGLGVQPQHF
TGTGCCAGCAGCCCCACCTTAGGTGGGCTCGGTGTTCAGCCCCAGCATTTT
>NA|TRBV5-1|NA|TRBJ2-1
CASSLFTSSYNEQFF
TGCGCCAGCAGCTTGTTCACTAGCTCCTACAATGAGCAGTTCTTC
>TRBD1|TRBV11-2|NA|TRBJ1-3
CASRRTGHSGNTIYF
TGTGCCAGCCGGCGGACAGGCCATTCTGGAAACACCATATATTTT
>TRBD1|TRBV4-1|NA|TRBJ2-3
CASSQEVTGDSTDTQYF
TGCGCCAGCAGCCAAGAAGTGACAGGGGATTCCACAGATACGCAGTATTTT
>TRBD1|TRBV7-9|NA|TRBJ1-5
CASSRTGPWSNQPQHF
TGTGCCAGCAGCCGGACAGGGCCTTGGAGCAATCAGCCCCAGCATTTT
>NA|TRBV3-1/TRBV3-2|NA|TRBJ2-3
CASSRTGRADTQYF
TGTGCCAGCAGCCGGACAGGGAGGGCAGATACGCAGTATTTT
>NA|TRBV20-1|NA|TRBJ2-7
CSASRAYEQYF
TGCAGTGCTAGCAGGGCTTACGAGCAGTACTTC
>NA|TRBV5-6|NA|TRBJ2-7
CASSLYQPGSGEQYF
TGTGCCAGCAGCTTGTACCAGCCCGGGTCCGGCGAGCAGTACTTC
>NA|TRBV5-5|NA|TRBJ2-5
CASSSRQVQETQYF
TGTGCCAGCAGCTCCCGACAGGTTCAAGAGACCCAGTACTTC
>NA|TRBV30|NA|TRBJ2-7
CAWRTGTPGAEQYF
TGTGCCTGGAGGACGGGGACTCCCGGGGCCGAGCAGTACTTC
>NA|TRBV3-1/TRBV3-2|NA|TRBJ2-1
CASSQDIQGTQFF
TGTGCCAGCAGCCAGGACATTCAGGGAACGCAGTTCTTC
>NA|TRBV11-2|NA|TRBJ2-3
CASSLAITSDFTDTQYF
TGTGCCAGCAGCTTAGCTATTACGAGTGACTTCACAGATACGCAGTATTTT
>TRBD1|TRBV28|NA|TRBJ1-5
CASSTGWDNQPQHF
TGTGCCAGCTCGACAGGGTGGGACAATCAGCCCCAGCATTTT
>TRBD1|TRBV4-2|NA|TRBJ1-4
CASSQEPIRGLNEKLFF
TGTGCCAGCAGCCAGGAACCTATCAGGGGGCTGAATGAAAAACTGTTTTTT
>NA|TRBV10-3|NA|TRBJ1-2
CAISAGPARGYTF
TGTGCCATCTCAGCGGGGCCGGCGCGGGGCTACACCTTC
>TRBD1|TRBV6-1|NA|TRBJ2-1
CASSEYRGEQFF
TGTGCCAGCAGTGAATACAGGGGTGAGCAGTTCTTC
>TRBD2|TRBV10-3|NA|TRBJ2-5
CAISAFSGRSFQETQYF
TGTGCCATCAGTGCTTTTAGCGGGAGGAGCTTCCAAGAGACCCAGTACTTC
>NA|TRBV28|NA|TRBJ1-2
CASSLTAYGYTF
TGTGCCAGTTCCCTGACAGCCTATGGCTACACCTTC
>NA|TRBV5-1|NA|TRBJ2-1
CASSLGQNSYNEQFF
TGCGCCAGCAGCTTGGGGCAGAACTCCTACAATGAGCAGTTCTTC
>TRBD2|TRBV3-1/TRBV3-2|NA|TRBJ2-1
CASSQAGTSGVLTYNEQFF
TGTGCCAGCAGCCAAGCCGGGACTAGCGGCGTCTTAACCTACAATGAGCAGTTCTTC
>TRBD1|TRBV19|NA|TRBJ2-2
CASSPQTGFAGELFF
TGTGCCAGTAGTCCCCAGACAGGGTTTGCCGGGGAGCTGTTTTTT
>TRBD1|TRBV18|NA|TRBJ1-1
CASSLRTGEGAEAFF
TGTGCCAGCTCACTACGGACAGGGGAGGGTGCTGAAGCTTTCTTT
>NA|TRBV11-3|NA|TRBJ2-1
CASSPQGVYNEQFF
TGTGCCAGCAGCCCTCAAGGGGTCTACAATGAGCAGTTCTTC
>NA|TRBV2|NA|TRBJ1-5
CASRVMQGPFQPQHF
TGTGCCAGCCGCGTAATGCAGGGCCCGTTTCAGCCCCAGCATTTT
>TRBD1|TRBV4-2|NA|TRBJ1-6
CASSQERGGAGSPLHF
TGTGCCAGCAGCCAAGAAAGAGGGGGCGCAGGATCACCCCTCCACTTT
>NA|TRBV6-1|NA|TRBJ1-3
CASSEIHSGNTIYF
TGTGCCAGCAGTGAAATTCACTCTGGAAACACCATATATTTT
>NA|TRBV7-9|once|TRBJ2-6
CASSRYPSGANVLTF
TGTGCCAGCAGCCGTTATCCCTCTGGGGCCAACGTCCTGACTTTC
>NA|TRBV12-5|NA|TRBJ2-2
CASGLTRTGPRNTGELFF
TGTGCTAGTGGTTTGACCCGAACAGGGCCCCGGAACACCGGGGAGCTGTTTTTT
>NA|TRBV5-5|NA|TRBJ2-2
CASSLGAGASTGELFF
TGTGCCAGCAGCTTAGGGGCAGGGGCCTCCACCGGGGAGCTGTTTTTT
>TRBD1|TRBV5-1|NA|TRBJ2-1
CASSLGTGGPPNEQFF
TGCGCCAGCAGCTTGGGGACAGGGGGCCCCCCCAATGAGCAGTTCTTC
>TRBD2|TRBV4-2|few|TRBJ2-2
CASSPVGLAGGPTTGELFF
TGTGCCAGCAGCCCAGTAGGACTAGCGGGAGGGCCGACCACCGGGGAGCTGTTTTTT
>NA|TRBV19|NA|TRBJ2-2
CASSMAPRELFF
TGTGCCAGTAGTATGGCACCCCGGGAGCTGTTTTTT
>TRBD1|TRBV7-9|NA|TRBJ2-2
CASNRGQGNTGELFF
TGTGCCAGCAACCGTGGACAGGGGAACACCGGGGAGCTGTTTTTT
>TRBD2|TRBV5-1|NA|TRBJ2-1
CASSLGPLAGGLHEQFF
TGCGCCAGCAGCCTGGGTCCGCTAGCGGGAGGGCTACATGAGCAGTTCTTC
>NA|TRBV29-1|NA|TRBJ2-2
CSVVRDTGELFF
TGCAGCGTTGTGCGAGACACCGGGGAGCTGTTTTTT
>TRBD1|TRBV28|NA|TRBJ1-6
CASTGETGGGSPLHF
TGTGCCAGCACCGGAGAAACAGGGGGTGGTTCACCCCTCCACTTT
>TRBD1|TRBV5-4|NA|TRBJ1-1
CASSRGSTGRGGEAFF
TGTGCCAGCAGCAGAGGATCGACAGGGCGTGGTGGTGAAGCTTTCTTT